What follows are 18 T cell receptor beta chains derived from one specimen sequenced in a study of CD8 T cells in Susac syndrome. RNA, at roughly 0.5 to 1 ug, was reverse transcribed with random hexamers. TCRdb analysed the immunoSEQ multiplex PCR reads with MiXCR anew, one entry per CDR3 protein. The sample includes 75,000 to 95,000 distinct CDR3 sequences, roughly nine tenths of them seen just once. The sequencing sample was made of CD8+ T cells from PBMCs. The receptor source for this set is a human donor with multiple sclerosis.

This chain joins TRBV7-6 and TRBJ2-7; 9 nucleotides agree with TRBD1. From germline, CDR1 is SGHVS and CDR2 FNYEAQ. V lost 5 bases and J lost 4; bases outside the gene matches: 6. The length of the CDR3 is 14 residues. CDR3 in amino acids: CASSPQGAGYEQYF. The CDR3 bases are TGTGCCAGCAGCCCACAGGGGGCGGGGTACGAGCAGTACTTC.

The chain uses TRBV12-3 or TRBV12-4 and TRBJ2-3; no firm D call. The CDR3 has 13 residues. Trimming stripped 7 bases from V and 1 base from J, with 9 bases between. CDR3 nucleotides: TGTGCCAGCACTCCCGGCGGCACAGATACGCAGTATTTT. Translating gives CASTPGGTDTQYF.

The DNA for the CDR3 is TGTGCCAGCAGTTACCTCGCACCGAGCTCCTACAATGAGCAGTTCTTC. Translated: CASSYLAPSSYNEQFF. The rearrangement uses TRBV6-2 or TRBV6-3 and TRBJ2-1; D ambiguous. The CDR3 contains 16 residues. Germline V gene data show CDR1 as MNHEY and CDR2 as SVGEGT. V was trimmed by 2 bases and J by 0 bases, leaving 11 bases between them.

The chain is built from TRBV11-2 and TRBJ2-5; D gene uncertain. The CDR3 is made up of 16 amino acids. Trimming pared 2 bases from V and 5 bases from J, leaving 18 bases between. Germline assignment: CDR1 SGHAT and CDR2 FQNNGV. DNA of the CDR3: TGTGCCAGCAGCTTAAGTCAGGTCTCCCATGGGGAGACCCAGTACTTC. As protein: CASSLSQVSHGETQYF.

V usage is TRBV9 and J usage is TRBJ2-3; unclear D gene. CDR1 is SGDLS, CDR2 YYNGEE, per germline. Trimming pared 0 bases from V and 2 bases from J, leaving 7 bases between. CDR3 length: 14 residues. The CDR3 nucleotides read TGTGCCAGCAGCGTAGGTAGCTACACAGATACGCAGTATTTT. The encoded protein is CASSVGSYTDTQYF.

CDR3: CASSWDQVGLRSYEQYF. The CDR3 nucleotides are TGCGCCAGCAGCTGGGATCAGGTCGGCCTAAGGTCCTACGAGCAGTACTTC. The chain combines TRBV5-1 with TRBJ2-7; D unclear. Germline V gene sequence: CDR1 SGHRS, CDR2 YFSETQ. Trimming removed 3 bases from V and 1 base from J, with 20 bases in between. The CDR3 is made up of 17 amino acids.

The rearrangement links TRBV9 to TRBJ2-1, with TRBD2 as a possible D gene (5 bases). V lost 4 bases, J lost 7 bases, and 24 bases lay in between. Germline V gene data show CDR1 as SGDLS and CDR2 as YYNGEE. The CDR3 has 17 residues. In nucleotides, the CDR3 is TGTGCCAGCAGCCCCCCGGTGCGGGCCGAAATAGAGAATGAGCAGTTCTTC. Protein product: CASSPPVRAEIENEQFF. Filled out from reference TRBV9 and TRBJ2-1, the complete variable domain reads DSGVTQTPKHLITATGQRVTLRCSPRSGDLSVYWYQQSLDQGLQFLIQYYNGEERAKGNILERFSAQQFPDLHSELNLSSLELGDSALYFCASSPPVRAEIENEQFFGPGTRLTVL.

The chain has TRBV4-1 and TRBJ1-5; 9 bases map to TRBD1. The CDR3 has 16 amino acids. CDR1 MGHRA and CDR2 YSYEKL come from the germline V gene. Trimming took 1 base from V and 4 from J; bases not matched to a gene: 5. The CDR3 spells CASSQGAQGANQPQHF. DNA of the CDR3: TGCGCCAGCAGCCAAGGGGCACAGGGGGCGAATCAGCCCCAGCATTTT.

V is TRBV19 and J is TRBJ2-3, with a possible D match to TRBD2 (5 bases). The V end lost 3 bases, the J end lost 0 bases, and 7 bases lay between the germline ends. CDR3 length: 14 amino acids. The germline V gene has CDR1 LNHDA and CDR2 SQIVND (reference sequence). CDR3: CASSIGGSTDTQYF. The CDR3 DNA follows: TGTGCCAGTAGTATCGGAGGTAGCACAGATACGCAGTATTTT. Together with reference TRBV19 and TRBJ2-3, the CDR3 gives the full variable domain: DGGITQSPKYLFRKEGQNVTLSCEQNLNHDAMYWYRQDPGQGLRLIYYSQIVNDFQKGDIAEGYSVSREKKESFPLTVTSAQKNPTAFYLCASSIGGSTDTQYFGPGTRLTVL.

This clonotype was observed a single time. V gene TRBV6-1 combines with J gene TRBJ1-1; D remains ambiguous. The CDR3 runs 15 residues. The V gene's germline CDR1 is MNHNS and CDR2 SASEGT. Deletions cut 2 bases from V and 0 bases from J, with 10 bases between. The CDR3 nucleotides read TGTGCCAGCAGTGAACGAGGGCGAGTGAACACTGAAGCTTTCTTT. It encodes CASSERGRVNTEAFF.

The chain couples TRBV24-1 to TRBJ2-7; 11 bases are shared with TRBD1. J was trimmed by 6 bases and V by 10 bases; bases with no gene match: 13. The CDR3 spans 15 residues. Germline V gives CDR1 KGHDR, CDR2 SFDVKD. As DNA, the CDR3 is TGTGCCACTAGCTCCGGGACAGGGGGTGTAAGCGAGCAGTACTTC. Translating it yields CATSSGTGGVSEQYF.

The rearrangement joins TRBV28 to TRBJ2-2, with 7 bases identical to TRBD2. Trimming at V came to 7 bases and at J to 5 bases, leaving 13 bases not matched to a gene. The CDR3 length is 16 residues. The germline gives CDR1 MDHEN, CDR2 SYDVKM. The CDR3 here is CASTPRGEGQTGELFF. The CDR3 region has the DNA TGTGCCAGCACCCCTCGGGGGGAGGGCCAAACCGGGGAGCTGTTTTTT.

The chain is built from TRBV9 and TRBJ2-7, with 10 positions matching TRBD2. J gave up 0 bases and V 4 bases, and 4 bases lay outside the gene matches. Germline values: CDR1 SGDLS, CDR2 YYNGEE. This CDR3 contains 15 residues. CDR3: CASSPSGGASYEQYF. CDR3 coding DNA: TGTGCCAGCAGCCCAAGCGGGGGGGCCTCCTACGAGCAGTACTTC.

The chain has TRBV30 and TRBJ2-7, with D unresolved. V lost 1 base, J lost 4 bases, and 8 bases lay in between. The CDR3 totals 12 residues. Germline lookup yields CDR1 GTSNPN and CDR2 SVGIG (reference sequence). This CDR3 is CAWSGRRYEQYF. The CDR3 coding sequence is TGTGCCTGGAGTGGAAGGCGGTACGAGCAGTACTTC. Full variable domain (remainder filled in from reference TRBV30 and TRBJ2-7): SQTIHQWPATLVQPVGSPLSLECTVEGTSNPNLYWYRQAAGRGLQLLFYSVGIGQISSEVPQNLSASRPQDRQFILSSKKLLLSDSGFYLCAWSGRRYEQYFGPGTRLTVT.

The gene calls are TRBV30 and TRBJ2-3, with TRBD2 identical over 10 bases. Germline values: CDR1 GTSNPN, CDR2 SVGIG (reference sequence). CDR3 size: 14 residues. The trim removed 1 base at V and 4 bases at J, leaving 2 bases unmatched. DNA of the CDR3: TGTGCCTGGAGTGCTAGCGGGAGTGCAGATACGCAGTATTTT. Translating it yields CAWSASGSADTQYF. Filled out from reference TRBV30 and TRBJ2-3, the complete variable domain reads SQTIHQWPATLVQPVGSPLSLECTVEGTSNPNLYWYRQAAGRGLQLLFYSVGIGQISSEVPQNLSASRPQDRQFILSSKKLLLSDSGFYLCAWSASGSADTQYFGPGTRLTVL.

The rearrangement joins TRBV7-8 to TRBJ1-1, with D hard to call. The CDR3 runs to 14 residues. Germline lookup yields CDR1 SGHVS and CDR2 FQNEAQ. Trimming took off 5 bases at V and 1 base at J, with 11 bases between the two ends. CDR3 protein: CASSGGLGNTEAFF. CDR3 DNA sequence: TGTGCCAGCAGCGGCGGTTTGGGGAACACTGAAGCTTTCTTT.

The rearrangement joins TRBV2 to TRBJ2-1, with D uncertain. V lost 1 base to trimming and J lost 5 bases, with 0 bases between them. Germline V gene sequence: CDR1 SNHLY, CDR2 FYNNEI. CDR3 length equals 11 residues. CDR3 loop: CASSEDNEQFF. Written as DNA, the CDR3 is TGTGCCAGCAGTGAAGACAATGAGCAGTTCTTC.

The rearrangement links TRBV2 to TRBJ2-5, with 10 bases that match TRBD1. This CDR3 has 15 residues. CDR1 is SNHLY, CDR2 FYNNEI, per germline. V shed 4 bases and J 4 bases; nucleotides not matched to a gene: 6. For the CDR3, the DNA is TGTGCCAGCAGTGTCAGGACAGGGGGGAGAGAGACCCAGTACTTC. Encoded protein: CASSVRTGGRETQYF. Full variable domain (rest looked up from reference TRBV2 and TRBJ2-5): EPEVTQTPSHQVTQMGQEVILRCVPISNHLYFYWYRQILGQKVEFLVSFYNNEISEKSEIFDDQFSVERPDGSNFTLKIRSTKLEDSAMYFCASSVRTGGRETQYFGPGTRLLVL.